One and the same sample provided the 13 T cell receptor beta chains below, sequenced in a study of OX40 agonist ivuxolimab in advanced cancers. Using immunoSEQ multiplex PCR, the repertoire was profiled, and TCRdb retains in-frame clones only, with some absent. The data contain 45,000 or so clones, roughly 90% of them singletons. The sequenced sample was CD4+ or CD8+ T cells sorted from blood, obtained in a trial of the OX40 agonist ivuxolimab. The receptors originated from an adult with an advanced solid tumor such as melanoma, head and neck, liver or kidney cancer.

A single count supports this clone. The chain recombines TRBV11-2 with TRBJ2-1; 7 bases map to TRBD2. CDR3 length: 16 residues. Germline loops: CDR1 SGHAT, CDR2 FQNNGV. V dropped 2 bases and J dropped 4; count of bases not matched to a gene: 8. The CDR3 DNA reads TGTGCCAGCAGCTTATTTTCTAGCGGAATATACAATGAGCAGTTCTTC. It encodes CASSLFSSGIYNEQFF.

V is TRBV4-3 and J is TRBJ1-2; D perhaps matches TRBD1 (6 bases). The CDR3 has 13 amino acids. The germline V gene has CDR1 LGHNA and CDR2 YSLEER. Trimming stripped 5 bases from V and 7 bases from J, with 14 bases between. The CDR3 sequence is CASSAVTGGGYTF. CDR3 DNA sequence: TGCGCCAGCAGCGCCGTGACAGGTGGTGGCTACACCTTC.

This clone turned up a few times. Germline and junction disagree at one end, which may indicate a read error. The J gene is TRBJ2-5, the V gene TRBV7-2; D unclear. The CDR3 consists of 14 residues. Germline lookup yields CDR1 SGHTA and CDR2 FQGNSA. CDR3 protein: CASNLDAGLETQYF. In DNA form, the CDR3 reads TGTGCCAGCAACTTAGATGCAGGTTTAGAGACCCAGTACTTC.

V is TRBV6-6 and J is TRBJ1-1; a weak D match, TRBD1 (6 bases). V lost 5 bases and J 11 bases, leaving 12 bases between the germline ends. Germline CDR1 and CDR2: MNHNY and SVGAGI (reference sequence). There are 11 residues in the CDR3. The CDR3 sequence: CASSRQEEAFF. CDR3 in DNA: TGTGCCAGCAGTCGACAGGAAGAGGCTTTCTTT.

CDR3 sequence (DNA): TGTGCCCCCAGGGGGTGCGAGCAGTACTTC. It yields the protein CAPRGCEQYF. The chain recombines TRBV21-1 with TRBJ2-7; the D call TRBD1 from the table was never checked on the DNA. TRBV21-1 is a pseudogene locus. The length of the CDR3 is 10 residues.

The table lists this clone with a count of one. The V and J genes are TRBV5-1 and TRBJ1-3; the match to TRBD1 covers 9 bases. CDR1 SGHRS and CDR2 YFSETQ come from the germline V gene. The CDR3 loop spans 16 amino acids. The V gene end was trimmed by 4 bases and the J gene end by 4 bases; junction bases not matched to a gene: 9. For the CDR3, the DNA is TGCGCCAGCAGCCCGACAGGGGGGGAGGCAGGAAACACCATATATTTT. The encoded protein is CASSPTGGEAGNTIYF.

The V call is TRBV29-1, the J call TRBJ2-1; weak D call: TRBD1 (5 bases). V was pared by 7 bases and J by 2 bases, with 9 bases between. The CDR3 extends over 12 amino acids. From germline, CDR1 is SQVTM and CDR2 ANQGSEA. In nucleotides, the CDR3 is TGCAGCGGATCAGGGCCCTACAATGAGCAGTTCTTC. Translated: CSGSGPYNEQFF.

The chain joins TRBV6-5 to TRBJ1-5; possible D gene TRBD1, 6 bases. The V gene lost 6 bases and the J gene lost 4 bases, with 13 bases spanning the gap. This CDR3 is built from 14 residues. The germline V gene encodes CDR1 MNHEY and CDR2 SVGAGI. CDR3 amino acids: CASSTGQFNQPQHF. Written as DNA, the CDR3 is TGTGCCAGCAGCACCGGACAGTTTAATCAGCCCCAGCATTTT.

V is TRBV6-4 and J is TRBJ2-1, with 7 bases that match TRBD2. This CDR3 has 15 amino acids. Germline V lookup: CDR1 MRHNA, CDR2 SNTAGT. J was trimmed by 6 bases and V by 9 bases; bases with no gene match: 14. CDR3 bases: TGTGCCAGACCCGATTTAGGACTAGTCTTCAATGAGCAGTTCTTC. Amino acids: CARPDLGLVFNEQFF.

The chain combines TRBV19 with TRBJ2-2; 12 nucleotides line up with TRBD2. Germline CDR1 LNHDA, CDR2 SQIVND (reference sequence). CDR3 size: 15 residues. The V and J ends lost 8 bases and 1 base, in that order; junction bases with no gene match: 2. CDR3 DNA sequence: TGTGCCAGTCAACTAGCGGGAGGGAACACCGGGGAGCTGTTTTTT. Its translation: CASQLAGGNTGELFF.

J is TRBJ2-5 and V is TRBV7-3; possible D gene TRBD1, 7 bases. Germline lookup yields CDR1 SGHTA and CDR2 FQGTGA. V shed 2 bases and J shed 0 bases, with 13 bases lying between them. The CDR3 consists of 16 residues. CDR3 nucleotides: TGTGCCAGCAGCTTAGGCCAGGGGGGATACCAAGAGACCCAGTACTTC. The encoded protein is CASSLGQGGYQETQYF.

The V and J genes are TRBV7-2 and TRBJ1-2, with 7 positions matching TRBD1. Germline V gene data show CDR1 as SGHTA and CDR2 as FQGNSA. The CDR3 runs 16 residues. The V segment lost 3 bases and the J segment 7 bases; nucleotides outside the gene matches: 14. The CDR3 nucleotides read TGTGCCAGCAGCTTGCACAAGGGACAGACCTCGGCTGGCTACACCTTC. It specifies CASSLHKGQTSAGYTF. The variable domain in full, with the rest retrieved from reference TRBV7-2 and TRBJ1-2, is GAGVSQSPSNKVTEKGKDVELRCDPISGHTALYWYRQSLGQGLEFLIYFQGNSAPDKSGLPSDRFSAERTGGSVSTLTIQRTQQEDSAVYLCASSLHKGQTSAGYTFGSGTRLTVV.

The rearrangement uses TRBV6-5 and TRBJ1-6; D may be TRBD1 (5 bases). V lost 6 bases to trimming and J lost 5 bases, with 14 bases between them. The CDR3 is made up of 15 amino acids. Germline V lookup: CDR1 MNHEY, CDR2 SVGAGI. The CDR3 reads CASRAGLRDNSPLHF. The DNA for the CDR3 is TGTGCCAGCAGGGCGGGACTTCGGGATAATTCACCCCTCCACTTT.